The rows below give T cell receptor beta chains drawn from one sample of a study of CDR3 diversity in severe acne. MiXCR, run by TCRdb on the PCR reads, gives a single entry per CDR3 protein. The table has some 90,000 distinct CDR3 sequences, roughly 49% seen once; the top ten hold more than 9%. The sample consisted of blood. The receptors stem from a male donor with severe acne vulgaris. The CDR3 runs from the conserved cysteine through the conserved F or W. D genes are given only for firm matches. Only some rows state a clone size, as once, few, many or a class for expanded clones.

V gene,J gene,clone size,D gene,CDR3 protein,CDR3 DNA
TRBV28,TRBJ1-1,-,-,CASSLQNTEAFF,TGTGCCAGCAGTTTACAGAACACTGAAGCTTTCTTT
TRBV9,TRBJ2-7,-,-,CASNRDGYEQYF,TGTGCCAGCAACCGAGACGGCTACGAGCAGTACTTC
TRBV7-2,TRBJ1-1,-,-,CASSLDGRMNTEAFF,TGTGCCAGCAGCTTAGATGGCCGCATGAACACTGAAGCTTTCTTT
TRBV7-2,TRBJ2-7,-,-,CASSLGSGTVSYEQYF,TGTGCCAGCAGCTTAGGCTCCGGGACGGTATCCTACGAGCAGTACTTC
TRBV20-1,TRBJ2-3,-,TRBD2,CSAVRSGRAGDTQYF,TGCAGTGCTGTTCGGAGCGGGAGGGCCGGGGATACGCAGTATTTT
TRBV2,TRBJ1-5,-,TRBD1,CASSKVEDRGLHQPQHF,TGTGCCAGCAGTAAAGTCGAGGACAGGGGTCTACATCAGCCCCAGCATTTT
TRBV10-1,TRBJ2-2,medium-sized,-,CASSNRDPGELFF,TGCGCCAGCAGTAACAGGGATCCCGGGGAGCTGTTTTTT
TRBV29-1,TRBJ2-1,-,-,CSVRGRLREQFF,TGCAGCGTTCGCGGACGCTTGCGAGAGCAGTTCTTC
TRBV20-1,TRBJ2-7,-,TRBD2,CSARAPTSGREGYEQYF,TGCAGTGCTAGAGCACCGACTAGCGGGAGAGAAGGCTACGAGCAGTACTTC
TRBV6-5,TRBJ1-6,-,TRBD1,CASRRGQGAYSPLHF,TGTGCCAGCAGAAGGGGACAGGGGGCCTATTCACCCCTCCACTTT
TRBV20-1,TRBJ1-2,-,-,CSAQPRDSYGYTF,TGCAGTGCGCAGCCCAGGGACTCCTATGGCTACACCTTC
TRBV27,TRBJ1-2,few,-,CASSLWGGGYTF,TGTGCCAGCAGTTTATGGGGGGGTGGCTACACCTTC
TRBV7-9,TRBJ1-1,-,-,CASSLPGNTEAFF,TGTGCCAGCAGCTTACCGGGGAACACTGAAGCTTTCTTT
TRBV19,TRBJ2-5,many,TRBD2,CASTLGTTQETQYF,TGTGCCAGTACCCTAGGGACTACCCAAGAGACCCAGTACTTC
TRBV7-4,TRBJ2-5,-,TRBD1,CASSERDSKTQYF,TGTGCCAGCAGTGAGAGGGACAGTAAGACCCAGTACTTC
TRBV29-1,TRBJ1-2,-,-,CSVRQGRGYTF,TGCAGCGTAAGGCAGGGTAGGGGCTACACCTTC
TRBV7-2,TRBJ2-3,-,-,CASSHLDCLTDTQYF,TGTGCCAGCAGCCATCTTGACTGCCTTACAGATACGCAGTATTTT
TRBV4-1,TRBJ1-5,-,TRBD1,CASSQRTGGDRPQHF,TGCGCCAGCAGCCAAAGGACAGGGGGCGATCGGCCCCAGCATTTT
TRBV7-9,TRBJ2-2,few,TRBD1,CASSFPGQGFGVVATNTGELFF,TGTGCCAGCAGCTTCCCGGGACAGGGGTTCGGGGTCGTAGCAACAAACACCGGGGAGCTGTTTTTT
TRBV28,TRBJ2-5,-,TRBD2,CASSLTTSGYQETQYF,TGTGCCAGCAGTTTAACGACTAGCGGGTACCAAGAGACCCAGTACTTC
TRBV6-5,TRBJ2-7,medium-sized,-,CASHSRVASEQYF,TGTGCCAGCCACTCTCGGGTCGCCAGCGAGCAGTACTTC
TRBV5-8,TRBJ2-3,few,-,CASSRRGGTDTQYF,TGTGCCAGCAGCCGACGGGGTGGAACAGATACGCAGTATTTT
TRBV6-5,TRBJ2-7,medium-sized,TRBD2,CASRPGTSGTYEQYF,TGTGCCAGCAGACCCGGGACTAGCGGGACCTACGAGCAGTACTTC
TRBV20-1,TRBJ2-1,-,TRBD2,CSARDMGRGVAGVGNEQFF,TGCAGTGCTAGAGATATGGGCAGAGGGGTAGCGGGAGTCGGCAATGAGCAGTTCTTC
TRBV7-9,TRBJ2-1,-,-,CASSPDTIISDNEQFF,TGTGCCAGCAGCCCCGACACCATCATTAGCGATAATGAGCAGTTCTTC
TRBV7-2,TRBJ2-7,once,-,CASSPGGGAEQYF,TGTGCCAGCAGCCCGGGTGGGGGGGCCGAGCAGTACTTC
TRBV6-2/TRBV6-3,TRBJ1-2,few,-,CASSSTEKETKTF,TGTGCCAGCAGTAGTACAGAAAAAGAAACTAAGACCTTC